These 26 T cell receptor beta chains originate from one sample sequenced in a study of radiotherapy plus CTLA-4 blockade in lung cancer. Assay used: immunoSEQ multiplex PCR; TCRdb lists only in-frame clones, some missing. There are about 70,000 clones in the sample; less than 85% occur only once, and roughly 15% lies in the top ten. Here the sequenced sample was peripheral blood, taken from a patient treated with radiotherapy plus ipilimumab. These receptors were obtained from a human donor with non-small cell lung cancer whose response to radiotherapy plus ipilimumab could not be evaluated. Some clones in this sample may be carry-over from other donors' samples.

There are a few counts of this clone. The rearrangement links TRBV6-1 to TRBJ1-2; weak D call: TRBD1 (6 bases). Per germline, CDR1 MNHNS and CDR2 SASEGT. V was trimmed by 2 bases and J by 12 bases, leaving 16 bases between them. The CDR3 is 13 amino acids. The CDR3 protein is CASSETRAGDNTF. CDR3 DNA: TGTGCCAGCAGTGAAACCCGTGCAGGGGACAACACCTTC.

This sequence joins TRBV7-2 and TRBJ2-2; no definite D call. The CDR3 spans 16 residues. Trimming removed 1 base from V and 2 bases from J, with 11 bases in between. CDR1 is SGHTA, CDR2 FQGNSA, per germline. CDR3 residues: CASSLDAGLNTGELFF. In nucleotides, the CDR3 is TGTGCCAGCAGCTTAGACGCAGGCCTAAACACCGGGGAGCTGTTTTTT.

CDR3 DNA sequence: TGTGCCAGCAGCTCCACGGACAGATTTGGCAATCAGCCCCAGCATTTT. This translates into CASSSTDRFGNQPQHF. The V gene is TRBV4-2, the J gene TRBJ1-5; the D gene is possibly TRBD1 (6 bases). Germline V gene sequence: CDR1 LGHNA, CDR2 YNFKEQ. Trimming stripped 5 bases from V and 2 bases from J, with 16 bases between. The CDR3 length is 16 residues.

This clone appeared once. This chain joins TRBV5-6 and TRBJ2-7; D uncertain. Trimming took off 0 bases at V and 1 base at J, with 11 bases between the two ends. Germline CDR1 reads SGHDT; CDR2 reads YYEEEE. The CDR3 totals 15 residues. The DNA of the CDR3 is TGTGCCAGCAGCTTGGACAGCCCCTCGTCCTACGAGCAGTACTTC. This gives the protein CASSLDSPSSYEQYF.

The CDR3 region is CASSTASGGRNEQFF. The CDR3 DNA reads as TGCGCCAGCAGCACGGCTAGCGGGGGGAGGAATGAGCAGTTCTTC. The chain couples TRBV5-1 to TRBJ2-1; 11 bases are a match to TRBD2. V trimming: 4 bases; J trimming: 7 bases; junction bases outside the gene matches: 7. The CDR3 contains 15 residues. The germline V gene encodes CDR1 SGHRS and CDR2 YFSETQ.

This clone was seen a single time. The chain is built from TRBV18 and TRBJ2-1, with 11 bases lining up with TRBD1. This CDR3 has 16 residues. Germline-derived CDR1 and CDR2 are KGHSH and LQKENI. The junction had 7 bases not matched to a gene; V was cut back by 5 bases and J by 4 bases. The CDR3 nucleotides are TGTGCCAGCTCAGCGGGACAGGGGGTAATGTACAATGAGCAGTTCTTC. As protein: CASSAGQGVMYNEQFF.

The chain links TRBV7-8 to TRBJ2-1, with 7 positions matching TRBD1. The CDR3 length is 17 residues. Germline V lookup: CDR1 SGHVS, CDR2 FQNEAQ. V was pared by 5 bases and J by 3 bases, with 13 bases of the junction left unmatched. The CDR3 region has the DNA TGTGCCAGCAGCACTCCCCCGACAGGGAAGTTCTACAATGAGCAGTTCTTC. Amino acids: CASSTPPTGKFYNEQFF.

This chain uses TRBV5-1 with TRBJ1-5; D not certain. This CDR3 comprises 14 residues. Germline V lookup: CDR1 SGHRS, CDR2 YFSETQ. Trimming cost V 4 bases and J 1 base, with 9 bases left between them. The CDR3 nucleotides read TGCGCCAGCAGCGCCGGGAACAGCAATCAGCCCCAGCATTTT. Translation gives CASSAGNSNQPQHF.

The CDR3 nucleotides are TGTGCCAGCAGCTTATCCCCGGGGGCCTACGAGCAGTACTTC. Its translation: CASSLSPGAYEQYF. The chain couples TRBV7-3 to TRBJ2-7; perhaps TRBD2 as D (6 bases). The CDR3 totals 14 residues. Per the germline V gene, CDR1 is SGHTA and CDR2 is FQGTGA. V dropped 2 bases and J dropped 2 bases, with 10 bases sitting between them.

V gene TRBV4-3 combines with J gene TRBJ2-7; 10 bases line up with TRBD1. Germline-derived CDR1 and CDR2 are LGHNA and YSLEER. V shed 4 bases and J 5 bases; nucleotides not matched to a gene: 5. The CDR3 runs to 14 residues. The CDR3 loop is CASSPDRGMNEQYF. The CDR3 DNA reads TGCGCCAGCAGCCCGGACAGGGGGATGAACGAGCAGTACTTC.

The CDR3 nucleotides read TGTGCCAGCAGTTCCCCGGGCCGGGGACTCAAGACTAACTATGGCTACACCTTC. Protein product: CASSSPGRGLKTNYGYTF. The V gene is TRBV28, the J gene TRBJ1-2; weak D call: TRBD1 (5 bases). This CDR3 comprises 18 residues. Germline CDR1 is MDHEN and CDR2 is SYDVKM. V lost 4 bases, J lost 0 bases, and 21 bases lay in between.

In its sample, this clone ranks as medium-sized (0.01 to 0.1%). V gene TRBV28 combines with J gene TRBJ1-4; no clear D gene. The CDR3 is made up of 11 amino acids. CDR1 is MDHEN, CDR2 SYDVKM, per germline. Trimming stripped 11 bases from V and 6 bases from J, with 10 bases between. CDR3 bases: TGTGCCTCCGGGATCGATGAAAAACTGTTTTTT. Its protein is CASGIDEKLFF.

Here the CDR3 DNA reads TGTGCCAGCAGCTTGGGAGGACAGGGCGTTAATGAAAAACTGTTTTTT. It translates to CASSLGGQGVNEKLFF. The chain uses TRBV7-2 and TRBJ1-4; 8 bases align to TRBD1. The trim removed 3 bases at V and 4 bases at J, leaving 7 bases unmatched. Germline CDR1 SGHTA, CDR2 FQGNSA. The CDR3 sequence is 16 residues long. Supplemented by reference TRBV7-2 and TRBJ1-4, the full variable domain reads GAGVSQSPSNKVTEKGKDVELRCDPISGHTALYWYRQSLGQGLEFLIYFQGNSAPDKSGLPSDRFSAERTGGSVSTLTIQRTQQEDSAVYLCASSLGGQGVNEKLFFGSGTQLSVL.

The J gene is TRBJ2-6, the V gene TRBV27, with TRBD1 as a possible D gene (5 bases). Germline V gene lookup returns CDR1 MNHEY and CDR2 SMNVEV (reference sequence). CDR3 length: 17 residues. Deletions cut 5 bases from V and 0 bases from J, with 14 bases between. Here the CDR3 DNA reads TGTGCCAGCAGTGTGGACACGGCCAACTCTGGGGCCAACGTCCTGACTTTC. Translated: CASSVDTANSGANVLTF.

This clone was seen a handful of times. This chain links TRBV4-1 with TRBJ2-2; a weak D match, TRBD2 (6 bases). This CDR3 contains 17 residues. Germline CDR1 and CDR2: MGHRA and YSYEKL. Trimming removed 4 bases from V and 6 bases from J, with 21 bases in between. CDR3 sequence reads: CASSPPGLRGRAGELFF. CDR3 coding DNA: TGCGCCAGCAGCCCGCCGGGACTTCGGGGTCGTGCCGGGGAGCTGTTTTTT.

The chain carries TRBV7-9 and TRBJ1-4; perhaps TRBD1 as D (6 bases). Trimming removed 4 bases from V and 5 bases from J, with 14 bases in between. The CDR3 extends over 15 amino acids. CDR1 and CDR2 (germline): SEHNR, FQNEAQ (reference sequence). The CDR3 DNA sequence: TGTGCCAGCAGCTCCGCCAGGACAGAAAATGAAAAACTGTTTTTT. It yields the protein CASSSARTENEKLFF.

The rearrangement uses TRBV5-1 and TRBJ1-2; D may be TRBD1 (6 bases). Looked up from germline, CDR1 is SGHRS and CDR2 is YFSETQ. V lost 4 bases and J 2 bases, leaving 18 bases between the germline ends. The CDR3 length is 16 residues. CDR3 in amino acids: CASSPRGGGGNYGYTF. The CDR3 DNA reads as TGCGCCAGCAGCCCGAGGGGCGGGGGCGGGAACTATGGCTACACCTTC.

The V call is TRBV27, the J call TRBJ1-4; perhaps TRBD1 as D (5 bases). The V end was cut by 0 bases, the J end by 8 bases, with 13 bases between. CDR1 and CDR2 from the germline V gene are MNHEY and SMNVEV (reference sequence). The CDR3 is made up of 15 amino acids. In DNA form, the CDR3 reads TGTGCCAGCAGTTTATCCGGCGGCAGGACAGAAAAACTGTTTTTT. Its translation is CASSLSGGRTEKLFF.

The V call is TRBV15, the J call TRBJ2-3, with 7 bases lining up with TRBD1. V lost 1 base to trimming and J lost 4 bases; unmatched junction nucleotides: 8. The CDR3 has 16 amino acids. CDR1 and CDR2 (germline): LNHNV, YYDKDF (reference sequence). The DNA for the CDR3 is TGTGCCACCAGCAGAGGGTACTCTACAGGGGCAGATACGCAGTATTTT. Protein sequence: CATSRGYSTGADTQYF.

This chain joins TRBV5-1 and TRBJ2-7; 9 positions agree with TRBD2. Trimming took 1 base from V and 4 from J; bases not matched to a gene: 6. Germline values: CDR1 SGHRS, CDR2 YFSETQ. The CDR3 is made up of 15 amino acids. CDR3 DNA: TGCGCCAGCAGCTTGATTAGCGGGGGTGTTTACGAGCAGTACTTC. Amino acid sequence: CASSLISGGVYEQYF.

This clone has more than one count but fewer than ten. The J gene is TRBJ1-2, the V gene TRBV5-4; no definite D call. Trimming cost V 0 bases and J 4 bases, with 4 bases left between them. There are 12 residues in the CDR3. Germline CDR1 SGHNT, CDR2 YYREEE (reference sequence). The CDR3 coding sequence is TGTGCCAGCAGCTTGGACGGCTATGGCTACACCTTC. This translates into CASSLDGYGYTF.

This clone was detected only once. The chain couples TRBV27 to TRBJ1-6; 7 bases are a match to TRBD1. The length of the CDR3 is 15 residues. The V segment lost 11 bases and the J segment 3 bases; nucleotides outside the gene matches: 10. Per the germline V gene, CDR1 is MNHEY and CDR2 is SMNVEV (reference sequence). CDR3 region: CASNDRENYNSPLHF. For the CDR3, the DNA is TGTGCCTCAAACGACAGGGAAAACTATAATTCACCCCTCCACTTT.

The chain combines TRBV7-2 with TRBJ2-3, with 11 bases fitting TRBD2. This CDR3 has 17 amino acids. J lost 8 bases, V lost 2 bases, and 12 bases had no gene match. Germline V gene lookup returns CDR1 SGHTA and CDR2 FQGNSA. CDR3 DNA: TGTGCCAGCAGCTTATCGGCTAGCGGGGGGTGGTCGGGTACGCAGTATTTT. It codes for CASSLSASGGWSGTQYF.

The chain carries TRBV28 and TRBJ1-2; D is possibly TRBD1 (6 bases). Trimming left V 6 bases short and J 2 bases short, with 13 bases between. The germline V gene encodes CDR1 MDHEN and CDR2 SYDVKM. The CDR3 consists of 14 residues. The CDR3 sequence is CASRQQGPNYGYTF. CDR3 bases: TGTGCCAGCAGGCAGCAGGGGCCGAACTATGGCTACACCTTC.

The chain has TRBV29-1 and TRBJ1-4, with D possibly being TRBD1 (6 bases). Germline V gene data show CDR1 as SQVTM and CDR2 as ANQGSEA. V shed 5 bases and J shed 0 bases, with 10 bases lying between them. The CDR3 loop spans 14 amino acids. CDR3: CSVQKGATNEKLFF. The CDR3 DNA is TGCAGCGTTCAAAAGGGGGCAACTAATGAAAAACTGTTTTTT.

The chain employs TRBV29-1 and TRBJ2-1; 11 bases are shared with TRBD1. The CDR3 is 14 residues long. Per germline, CDR1 SQVTM and CDR2 ANQGSEA. V was pared by 4 bases and J by 6 bases, with 5 bases of the junction left unmatched. The CDR3 DNA sequence: TGCAGCGTTGGCCCCGGGACAGGGGGCAATGAGCAGTTCTTC. It is translated as CSVGPGTGGNEQFF.